This T cell receptor beta chain is from a study of shared clonotypes between healthy human individuals. Study-wide results and limits: Specimens sampled were limited to blood, with tissue repertoires likely differing.

Researchers partitioned CD4+ cells into CD45RA+ naive and CD45RA-negative memory subsets. The sample holds one count of this clone. Antigen specificity is unknown. TCRdb keeps only in-frame clones here, not all; method: immunoSEQ multiplex PCR. The repertoire holds over a million clones, with approximately 97% as singletons. Germline lookup yields CDR1 SGDLS and CDR2 YYNGEE. The length of the CDR3 is 14 residues. V shed 0 bases and J shed 7 bases, with 11 bases lying between them. What was sequenced was naive CD4+ T cells sorted from blood. Subset defined: CD45RA+ positively selected. The chain combines TRBV9 with TRBJ2-1, with D perhaps TRBD2 (5 bases). The receptor comes from a man aged 30 to 45 in good health. The CDR3 region has the DNA TGTGCCAGCAGCGTAGGGGCTAGCAGTAATGAGCAGTTCTTC. This encodes CASSVGASSNEQFF.